In this sample, the clone carrying this T cell receptor beta chain turned up many times. Its matching antigen is unknown. Other DNA sequences within the sample encode an identical CDR3. This sample is drawn from a study of metastatic and nonmetastatic thyroid tumors. At the level of the study: Across blood and tumor or nodule tissue, repertoires from malignant and benign thyroid patients were compared with one another.

The CDR3 is 15 residues long. V gave up 1 base and J gave up 0 bases, with 4 bases separating them. Germline CDR1 SGHTA, CDR2 FQGNSA. Source study methods: Building a distant-metastasis classifier for papillary thyroid cancer drew on CDR3 differences across clinicopathological groups. TCRdb re-called the PCR reads via MiXCR. The V and J calls reflect TCRdb's pipeline rather than the authors' work. This table has some 30,000 clones, approximately 7% appearing once. Study outcomes and limitations: Benign nodules were reported to have significantly lower TCR beta diversity than malignant thyroid tumors, in blood and tumor.

Treatment of any kind had been given to no patient before thyroid surgery. Material for sequencing was blood. This TCR derives from a female donor with papillary thyroid cancer or a benign thyroid nodule (not recorded which). Some clones in this sample may be carry-over from other donors' samples. The chain couples TRBV7-2 to TRBJ2-6, with D hard to call. As DNA, the CDR3 is TGTGCCAGCAGCTTAGGGCTCTCTGGGGCCAACGTCCTGACTTTC. Translation gives CASSLGLSGANVLTF.